This T cell receptor beta chain was profiled in a study of post-analysis software for immune sequencing data. Study in general: Clinical courses comprised relapsing-remitting, secondary progressive and progressive-relapsing multiple sclerosis.

Unique molecular identifiers tagged the TCR beta cDNA libraries. About 500,000 cDNA molecules came from roughly 0.93 to 9.6 million T cells. TCRdb re-called the PCR reads through MiXCR, storing one row per CDR3 protein. The sample has about 770,000 distinct CDR3 sequences; about half are singletons. This clonotype has only a few counts. The antigen remains unidentified. V lost 0 bases, J lost 7 bases, and 13 bases lay in between. CDR3 length equals 14 residues. Germline loops: CDR1 SGHDN, CDR2 FVKESK. Broader study findings: The five TRBV segments detected at higher frequency in patients than in controls included TRBV5-6, TRBV5-1 and TRBV20-1. Under F measure analysis, samples from one preparation batch co-clustered strongly. Diversity measured as normalized Chao1 was significantly lower in multiple sclerosis patients than in controls.

This TCR was sampled from a girl between 10 and 17 years old with multiple sclerosis. The sample comprised blood. This chain uses TRBV14 with TRBJ2-7; tentative D call: TRBD1 (6 bases). CDR3 sequence (DNA): TGTGCCAGCAGCCAAGATGGACAGCTCAGGGAGCAGTACTTC. It yields the protein CASSQDGQLREQYF.